The clone carrying this T cell receptor beta chain has only a few counts. This entry is derived from a study of blood T cells in healthy people across ages. A second PCR of about 7 to 12 cycles used a sample-barcoded 5' primer and a J-beta primer mix. TCRdb used MiXCR to reprocess the 5' RACE reads, holding one entry per CDR3 protein. Of 700,000 to 1,000,000 distinct CDR3 sequences listed, under 55% are singletons. Between the trimmed V and J ends, which lost 3 bases and 7 bases, there was a span of 15 bases. This CDR3 is built from 13 residues. CDR1 is DFQATT and CDR2 is SNEGSKA in the germline V gene (reference sequence).

The chain joins TRBV20-1 to TRBJ2-5; D is unresolved. Sequencing was done on a sample of blood. The receptor's source is a man aged 55 to 70 in good health. The chain's CDR3 is CSARPVLEGTQYF. CDR3 DNA: TGCAGTGCTAGGCCGGTCCTAGAAGGGACCCAGTACTTC.